This T cell receptor (beta chain) was sequenced during a study of T cell changes during pregnancy in multiple sclerosis. Germline trimming cut 7 bases from V and 0 bases from J; bases unmatched to any gene: 12. The length of the CDR3 is 19 residues. The V gene's germline CDR1 is SGHRS and CDR2 YFSETQ. The assay was immunoSEQ multiplex PCR, and TCRdb's table has in-frame clones only and misses some. Altogether over 40,000 clones are present, about 88% being singletons, with the ten largest covering 1% to 1.5%. Source: CD4+ T cells from peripheral blood mononuclear cells, taken in the second trimester of pregnancy. The chain links TRBV5-1 to TRBJ2-2; TRBD2 aligns across 13 bases. This clonotype was sampled from a female donor with multiple sclerosis, enrolled in a pregnancy study. The CDR3 here is CASARTSGSFTANTGELFF. In DNA form, the CDR3 reads TGCGCCAGCGCCAGGACTAGCGGGAGCTTTACCGCGAACACCGGGGAGCTGTTTTTT.